This T cell receptor (beta chain) was found in a study of blood T cell repertoires in COVID-19. Germline V gene sequence: CDR1 SGDLS, CDR2 YYNGEE. V lost 4 bases to trimming and J lost 2 bases; unmatched junction nucleotides: 8. The CDR3 is 15 residues long. Profiled with immunoSEQ multiplex PCR; TCRdb holds only in-frame clones, not every one. The table shows roughly 250,000 clones, with around four fifths occurring only once. The chain carries TRBV9 and TRBJ1-2, with 7 bases matching TRBD1. The clonotype originates from a woman aged 55-69 years with active or convalescent COVID-19. Sequenced sample: peripheral blood. The CDR3 DNA follows: TGTGCCAGCAGCCCCAGGGGGGTCTTAAACTATGGCTACACCTTC. Translated: CASSPRGVLNYGYTF.